These 18 T cell receptor beta chains were sequenced from one sample in a study of blood T cell repertoires in COVID-19. This table comes from immunoSEQ multiplex PCR, and its TCRdb copy is limited to in-frame clones, with some not included. The sample has 6,400 or so clones, 80% to 90% seen once. The sequencing input was peripheral blood. Every receptor here comes from a human donor in a cohort sampled during active COVID-19. The donor label of this sample is uncertain.

The rearrangement uses TRBV10-3 and TRBJ2-5; maybe TRBD1 (5 bases). The CDR3 has 13 amino acids. CDR1 is ENHRY, CDR2 SYGVKD, per germline. With 6 bases removed from V and 5 bases from J, the gap between germline ends came to 13 bases. The CDR3 coding sequence is TGTGCCATCAGGGTCTCGCCAGGGGAGACCCAGTACTTC. Translation gives CAIRVSPGETQYF.

The rearrangement joins TRBV2 to TRBJ2-1; D possibly corresponds to TRBD2 (7 bases). The CDR3 totals 15 residues. V shed 0 bases and J shed 9 bases, with 15 bases lying between them. Germline loops: CDR1 SNHLY, CDR2 FYNNEI. The CDR3 loop is CASSEAGGPSGEQFF. The CDR3 DNA sequence: TGTGCCAGCAGTGAAGCGGGGGGGCCGAGTGGTGAGCAGTTCTTC.

This chain uses TRBV18 with TRBJ2-3; D is unclear. Per germline, CDR1 KGHSH and CDR2 LQKENI. V was trimmed by 1 base and J by 4 bases, leaving 9 bases between them. The CDR3 consists of 14 residues. This CDR3 is CASSPLAVPDTQYF. The CDR3 nucleotides are TGTGCCAGCTCACCACTGGCGGTGCCAGATACGCAGTATTTT.

V gene TRBV10-3 combines with J gene TRBJ2-7; TRBD2 matches 8 bases. Germline V gives CDR1 ENHRY, CDR2 SYGVKD. The ends lost 2 bases at V and 3 bases at J; junction bases unmatched: 12. CDR3 length equals 17 residues. The CDR3: CAISEGGVGLAGYEQYF. The CDR3 bases are TGTGCCATCAGTGAGGGTGGGGTAGGACTAGCTGGCTACGAGCAGTACTTC.

The rearrangement uses TRBV2 and TRBJ1-5; D uncertain. The CDR3 has 13 amino acids. Trimming removed 5 bases from V and 4 bases from J, with 9 bases in between. Germline CDR1 SNHLY, CDR2 FYNNEI. The CDR3 is CASSYSGNQPQHF. The CDR3 bases are TGTGCCAGCAGTTACAGTGGTAATCAGCCCCAGCATTTT.

The DNA for the CDR3 is TGTGCCAGCAGCTTACAGGGGGCTACAGATACGCAGTATTTT. This codes for CASSLQGATDTQYF. The chain uses TRBV7-9 and TRBJ2-3; 8 positions match TRBD1. This CDR3 has 14 amino acids. The V and J ends lost 2 bases and 3 bases, in that order; junction bases with no gene match: 1. Germline assignment: CDR1 SEHNR and CDR2 FQNEAQ (reference sequence).

This chain joins TRBV5-4 and TRBJ2-2; D is unclear. CDR1 and CDR2 (germline): SGHNT, YYREEE (reference sequence). The CDR3 is 16 amino acids. Trimming removed 5 bases from V and 1 base from J, with 15 bases in between. The CDR3 nucleotides read TGTGCCAGCAGACCGCGGAGCCTTGTGAACACCGGGGAGCTGTTTTTT. Protein product: CASRPRSLVNTGELFF.

The V call is TRBV19, the J call TRBJ1-5; 8 bases agree with TRBD1. V lost 6 bases to trimming and J lost 6 bases; unmatched junction nucleotides: 10. This CDR3 has 15 amino acids. From germline, CDR1 is LNHDA and CDR2 SQIVND (reference sequence). The CDR3, as DNA: TGTGCCAGTAGCCATGGACAGGGAAGCCCTCAGCCCCAGCATTTT. Translating it yields CASSHGQGSPQPQHF.

V usage is TRBV28 and J usage is TRBJ2-5; TRBD2 matches at 8 bases. This CDR3 has 16 amino acids. Germline V CDR1 and CDR2: MDHEN, SYDVKM. Trimming removed 7 bases from V and 5 bases from J; junction bases left unmatched: 15. CDR3 residues: CASTPVRGRGEETQYF. CDR3 bases: TGTGCCAGCACCCCCGTCCGGGGGCGGGGGGAGGAGACCCAGTACTTC.

V and J are TRBV2 and TRBJ2-3, with D possibly TRBD2 on 6 matching bases. Deletions cut 11 bases from V and 1 base from J, with 16 bases between. Per germline, CDR1 SNHLY and CDR2 FYNNEI. CDR3 length equals 14 residues. CDR3 loop: CAGGRGTRTDTQYF. The CDR3 nucleotides are TGTGCCGGAGGGAGAGGGACTCGCACAGATACGCAGTATTTT.

The chain links TRBV3-1 (or the pseudogene TRBV3-2) to TRBJ1-1, with 7 nucleotides matching TRBD1. The CDR3 extends over 13 amino acids. V lost 1 base to trimming and J lost 8 bases; unmatched junction nucleotides: 4. Looked up from germline, CDR1 is LGHDT and CDR2 is YNNKEL (reference sequence). CDR3 loop: CASSQVGQTEAFF. In nucleotides, the CDR3 is TGTGCCAGCAGCCAAGTGGGACAGACCGAAGCTTTCTTT.

This sequence joins TRBV28 and TRBJ2-1; 7 bases agree with TRBD1. V trimming: 2 bases; J trimming: 9 bases; junction bases outside the gene matches: 13. The CDR3 has 16 residues. Looked up from germline, CDR1 is MDHEN and CDR2 is SYDVKM. Here the CDR3 DNA reads TGTGCCAGCAGTTTAAAATTGAGGCAGGGGGAACGTGAGCAGTTCTTC. Translating gives CASSLKLRQGEREQFF.

The count of this clone is one. The chain has TRBV6-2 or TRBV6-3 and TRBJ2-2, with 7 bases identical to TRBD1. The CDR3 has 16 amino acids. The germline V gene has CDR1 MNHEY and CDR2 SVGEGT. V was pared by 5 bases and J by 2 bases, with 8 bases of the junction left unmatched. CDR3 DNA sequence: TGTGCCAGCAGTAAGCCCCGGGACAGCAACACCGGGGAGCTGTTTTTT. Protein sequence: CASSKPRDSNTGELFF.

The chain has TRBV11-2 and TRBJ1-1; TRBD1 matches at 12 bases. There are 14 residues in the CDR3. V dropped 6 bases and J dropped 6; count of bases not matched to a gene: 5. The V gene's germline CDR1 is SGHAT and CDR2 FQNNGV. The CDR3 protein is CASSRDRGLAEAFF. As DNA, the CDR3 is TGTGCCAGCAGTCGGGACAGGGGGCTGGCTGAAGCTTTCTTT.

This clone was found a few times. The rearrangement joins TRBV2 to TRBJ1-1; D uncertain. In germline, CDR1 is SNHLY, CDR2 FYNNEI. V was clipped by 8 bases and J by 3 bases, with 7 bases between them. The CDR3 totals 11 residues. CDR3 residues: CASGQDTEAFF. The CDR3 nucleotides are TGTGCCAGCGGCCAGGACACTGAAGCTTTCTTT. Based on the CDR3 plus reference TRBV2 and TRBJ1-1, the full variable domain is EPEVTQTPSHQVTQMGQEVILRCVPISNHLYFYWYRQILGQKVEFLVSFYNNEISEKSEIFDDQFSVERPDGSNFTLKIRSTKLEDSAMYFCASGQDTEAFFGQGTRLTVV.

The V call is TRBV3-1 (or the pseudogene TRBV3-2), the J call TRBJ1-2, with D uncertain. This CDR3 is built from 12 residues. Trimming cost V 0 bases and J 8 bases, with 7 bases left between them. Looked up from germline, CDR1 is LGHDT and CDR2 is YNNKEL (reference sequence). CDR3 in DNA: TGTGCCAGCAGCCAAGAGACGAGGGGCTACACCTTC. Protein sequence: CASSQETRGYTF.

The chain employs TRBV6-6 and TRBJ1-6, with TRBD1 as a possible D gene (6 bases). CDR1 and CDR2 (germline): MNHNY, SVGAGI (reference sequence). The CDR3 contains 14 residues. The V end was cut by 0 bases, the J end by 7 bases, with 7 bases between. CDR3 region: CASSYSQGNSPLHF. The CDR3, as DNA: TGTGCCAGCAGTTACTCGCAGGGGAATTCACCCCTCCACTTT.

In its sample, this clone was seen once. The chain recombines TRBV21-1 with TRBJ1-3. TRBV21-1 is a pseudogene. The CDR3 is 17 amino acids. DNA for the CDR3: TGTGCCAGCAGCAAACCGCGGGTGCCCGACTCTGGAAACACCATATATTTT. Amino acid sequence: CASSKPRVPDSGNTIYF.